This TCR beta chain was retrieved from a study of CD8 T cells in ankylosing spondylitis. This clonotype was seen at least ten times. V was shortened by 6 bases and J by 5 bases, with 13 bases between the two germline ends. The V gene's germline CDR1 is SQVTM and CDR2 ANQGSEA. There are 12 residues in the CDR3. As the method for making TCR beta libraries, quantitative 5'-RACE with molecular barcodes was used. A single record per CDR3 protein comes from TCRdb applying MiXCR to the 5' RACE reads. The table lists under 150,000 distinct CDR3 sequences, more than 9.5% of them singletons, with 3.5% to 5% in the top ten.

The sequenced material came from blood, either unsorted or a sorted T cell fraction (not recorded which). This receptor was identified in a female donor with ankylosing spondylitis or in good health (not recorded which). The J gene is TRBJ1-1, the V gene TRBV29-1; D perhaps matches TRBD1 (6 bases). For the CDR3, the DNA is TGCAGCGTCGAGGGGGATTCAACTGAAGCTTTCTTT. Translating it yields CSVEGDSTEAFF.